This TCR beta chain was found in a study of T cell changes during pregnancy in multiple sclerosis (dated by TCRdb to the late 2010s). Notes on the research overall: In women with multiple sclerosis, the researchers looked at how the T cell repertoire shifted as pregnancy progressed.

Libraries were made using the immunoSEQ multiplex PCR assay. Imported from immuneACCESS, the table was reduced by TCRdb to in-frame sequences with V and J called. These copies leave out some clones; in studies compared against another copy, an unresolved V gene accounts for under half, and the cause of the remainder is not known. The sample table records about 110,000 clones; roughly nine tenths of these occur just once. 3.5% of the sample comes from the top ten. Its CDR3 holds 11 amino acids, cysteine through phenylalanine. The CDR3 DNA has 33 bases and is translated from base 1. According to the germline V gene, CDR1 reads MGHRA and CDR2 reads YSYEKL. V is pared back by 3 bases and J by 8 bases, with 7 bases lying between the germline termini. Points on this clone: Its recognized antigen is unknown. Base qualities are not at hand, and no much larger clone is one base apart.

This specimen was peripheral blood, taken after pregnancy. The chain couples TRBV4-1 to TRBJ1-1; a confident D gene designation cannot be given. The origin of this receptor is a female donor with multiple sclerosis, enrolled in a pregnancy study. This receptor carries the CDR3 CASSQSAEAFF. The nucleotide sequence is TGCGCCAGCAGCCAGAGTGCGGAAGCTTTCTTT.